This T cell receptor (beta chain) was sequenced during a study of vaccination effects on CD4 cells after COVID-19. Across the study: Post-vaccine sampling took place a median of 72 days after the second dose. Study-level findings and limits: Late post-vaccination, clones induced by infection and those induced by vaccine underwent marked clonal contraction.

The assay was immunoSEQ multiplex PCR, and TCRdb's table has in-frame clones only and misses some. Among fewer than 35,000 clones listed, more than 65% were seen once. Before sequencing took place, the ViraFEST assay used viral peptide pools to expand antigen-specific CD4+ T cells. Between days 9 and 11 of culture, CD4+ T cells were separated out. Every participant took two doses of the BNT162b2 or mRNA-1273 vaccine. Neither prior SARS-CoV-2 infection nor positive nucleocapsid antibodies were present in the vaccine recipients. A half-medium replacement with IL-2 medium was carried out on days 3 and 7. CDR3 length: 10 amino acids. Germline V CDR1 and CDR2: DFQATT, SNEGSKA (reference sequence). The V end was cut by 3 bases, the J end by 5 bases, with 4 bases between. As concerns this clone: No antigen is known for it.

This receptor was identified in a human donor who received a COVID-19 vaccine. This material consisted of CD4+ T cells from PBMCs cultured with HCoV-229E spike peptides, taken after COVID-19 vaccination. The chain couples TRBV20-1 to TRBJ1-2, with D unresolved. CDR3 nucleotide sequence: TGCAGTGCTAGCGGGTATGGCTACACCTTC. This codes for CSASGYGYTF.